The 14 T cell receptor beta chains presented below share a single source sample, sequenced in a study of T cells after yellow fever vaccination. TCRdb re-called the 5' RACE reads through MiXCR, storing one row per CDR3 protein. Of about 300,000 distinct CDR3 sequences listed, roughly 6.8% are singletons. Sequenced here: PBMCs, sampled more than 35 days after the first yellow fever vaccination. The source is a young man who received the YFV17D yellow fever vaccine.

For this clonotype: A much larger clonotype is one base distant, so this may be a read error. V is TRBV5-4 and J is TRBJ2-5, with unresolved D. Germline CDR1 is SGHNT and CDR2 is YYREEE (reference sequence). The length of the CDR3 is 13 residues. V was trimmed by 5 bases and J by 0 bases, leaving 8 bases between them. The CDR3 DNA is TGTGCCAGCAGTGGAGAGGACCAAGAGACCCAGTACTTC. Translation: CASSGEDQETQYF.

This clonotype was detected only a few times. This sequence joins TRBV11-2 and TRBJ1-2, with D possibly matching TRBD1 (6 bases). Looked up from germline, CDR1 is SGHAT and CDR2 is FQNNGV. The CDR3 loop spans 15 amino acids. V lost 2 bases and J lost 0, with 10 bases in between. CDR3 amino acids: CASSLMRTANYGYTF. The CDR3 DNA follows: TGTGCCAGCAGCTTAATGCGGACAGCTAACTATGGCTACACCTTC.

This clonotype has ten or more counts. CDR3 loop: CASSLGQTNYGYTF. DNA for the CDR3: TGTGCCAGCAGCTTGGGACAGACTAACTATGGCTACACCTTC. The rearrangement uses TRBV7-8 and TRBJ1-2; 7 bases are a match to TRBD1. Per germline, CDR1 SGHVS and CDR2 FQNEAQ. Trimming cost V 3 bases and J 0 bases; bases outside gene matches: 1. CDR3 length: 14 amino acids.

Many counts were recorded for this clonotype. The chain has TRBV5-6 and TRBJ1-3; the D is unclear. The germline V gene has CDR1 SGHDT and CDR2 YYEEEE. The CDR3 covers 15 residues. The V and J ends lost 3 bases and 0 bases respectively, with 10 bases between them. CDR3 DNA sequence: TGTGCCAGCAGCTCCCAGTTCTACTCTGGAAACACCATATATTTT. Translated: CASSSQFYSGNTIYF. The full variable domain, its missing parts supplied by reference TRBV5-6 and TRBJ1-3, is DAGVTQSPTHLIKTRGQQVTLRCSPKSGHDTVSWYQQALGQGPQFIFQYYEEEERQRGNFPDRFSGHQFPNYSSELNVNALLLGDSALYLCASSSQFYSGNTIYFGEGSWLTVV.

This clonotype was observed at least ten times. This chain connects TRBV12-3 or TRBV12-4 to TRBJ2-2; TRBD2 aligns across 11 bases. V gave up 5 bases and J gave up 1 base; unmatched junction bases: 9. This CDR3 spans 18 amino acids. Here the CDR3 DNA reads TGTGCCAGCAGTCCCCCCCGAACTAGCGGGGGGAACACCGGGGAGCTGTTTTTT. Amino acids: CASSPPRTSGGNTGELFF.

V usage is TRBV3-1 and J usage is TRBJ2-1; 13 nucleotides align to TRBD2. Trimming cost V 3 bases and J 6 bases; bases outside gene matches: 2. Germline V lookup: CDR1 LGHDT, CDR2 YNNKEL (reference sequence). This CDR3 region has 15 residues. The CDR3 reads CASSHRTSGGNEQFF. The CDR3 DNA reads as TGTGCCAGCAGCCATAGGACTAGCGGGGGCAATGAGCAGTTCTTC.

CDR3 nucleotide sequence: TGTGCCAGCAGCCCCCGTGTGAACAATCAGCCCCAGCATTTT. It specifies CASSPRVNNQPQHF. The chain is built from TRBV12-3 or TRBV12-4 and TRBJ1-5; D gene unclear. The CDR3 consists of 14 residues. Trimming cost V 6 bases and J 3 bases, with 12 bases left between them.

The CDR3 sequence is CASSPGTSFNEKLFF. For the CDR3, the DNA is TGTGCCAGCAGCCCCGGGACAAGTTTTAATGAAAAACTGTTTTTT. The chain employs TRBV7-9 and TRBJ1-4; D might be TRBD1 (6 bases). The V and J ends lost 5 bases and 4 bases respectively, with 14 bases between them. Germline V gene data show CDR1 as SEHNR and CDR2 as FQNEAQ (reference sequence). The CDR3 runs to 15 residues.

This chain uses TRBV7-9 with TRBJ2-1; TRBD1 aligns across 10 bases. Looked up from germline, CDR1 is SEHNR and CDR2 is FQNEAQ (reference sequence). The CDR3 consists of 16 residues. J lost 5 bases, V lost 5 bases, and 9 bases had no gene match. The CDR3 nucleotides are TGTGCCAGCAGCCCAAATCCCGGGACAGGGGACAATGAGCAGTTCTTC. The encoded protein is CASSPNPGTGDNEQFF.

A few counts support this clonotype. The J gene is TRBJ2-7, the V gene TRBV4-1; D is unclear. The ends were cut back, 3 bases at V and 6 bases at J, with 15 bases in the middle. The CDR3 has 14 residues. CDR1 is MGHRA and CDR2 is YSYEKL in the germline V gene. CDR3 in amino acids: CASSQPATSGEQYF. CDR3 DNA sequence: TGCGCCAGCAGCCAGCCCGCGACCTCCGGCGAGCAGTACTTC.

This clonotype came up a few times. The chain links TRBV4-3 to TRBJ1-6, with 7 bases that match TRBD1. The CDR3 totals 14 residues. J was trimmed by 8 bases and V by 1 base; bases with no gene match: 2. Germline V gene sequence: CDR1 LGHNA, CDR2 YSLEER. CDR3 nucleotide sequence: TGCGCCAGCAGCCAAGCAGGGGGTGATTCACCCCTCCACTTT. Encoded protein: CASSQAGGDSPLHF.

This clonotype was found once. The chain joins TRBV6-6 to TRBJ2-5; D unclear. The CDR3 has 13 amino acids. Germline V gene lookup returns CDR1 MNHNY and CDR2 SVGAGI (reference sequence). V lost 7 bases and J lost 3, with 12 bases in between. CDR3 nucleotide sequence: TGTGCCAGCACCCGGGTCAGCAAAGAGACCCAGTACTTC. It translates to CASTRVSKETQYF.

There are a few counts of this clonotype. V and J are TRBV20-1 and TRBJ1-1; D perhaps matches TRBD1 (6 bases). The CDR3 extends over 12 amino acids. Germline V gene data show CDR1 as DFQATT and CDR2 as SNEGSKA (reference sequence). As DNA, the CDR3 is TGCTCAATAACAGGGTTAAACACTGAAGCTTTCTTT. Amino acids: CSITGLNTEAFF.

This sequence joins TRBV28 and TRBJ1-5; possibly TRBD1 for D (5 bases). The germline gives CDR1 MDHEN, CDR2 SYDVKM. V lost 6 bases and J lost 5, with 11 bases in between. The CDR3 totals 13 residues. This CDR3 reads CASRLRVYQPQHF. The CDR3 DNA sequence: TGTGCCAGCAGGCTCAGGGTTTATCAGCCCCAGCATTTT.